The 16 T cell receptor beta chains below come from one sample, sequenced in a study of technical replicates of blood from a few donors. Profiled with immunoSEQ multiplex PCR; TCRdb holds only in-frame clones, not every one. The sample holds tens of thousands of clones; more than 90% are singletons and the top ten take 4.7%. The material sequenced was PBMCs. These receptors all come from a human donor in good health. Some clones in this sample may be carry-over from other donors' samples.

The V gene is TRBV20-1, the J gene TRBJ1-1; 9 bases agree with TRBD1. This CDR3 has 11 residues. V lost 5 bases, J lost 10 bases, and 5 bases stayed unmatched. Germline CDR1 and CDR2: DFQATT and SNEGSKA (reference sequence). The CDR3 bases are TGCAGTGCTCACTCGACAGGGGGAGCTTTCTTT. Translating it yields CSAHSTGGAFF.

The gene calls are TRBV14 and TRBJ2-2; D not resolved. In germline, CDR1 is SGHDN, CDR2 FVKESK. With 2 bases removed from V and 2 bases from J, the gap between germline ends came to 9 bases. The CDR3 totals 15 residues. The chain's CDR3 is CASSQLRQNTGELFF. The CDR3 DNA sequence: TGTGCCAGCAGCCAATTGCGACAAAACACCGGGGAGCTGTTTTTT.

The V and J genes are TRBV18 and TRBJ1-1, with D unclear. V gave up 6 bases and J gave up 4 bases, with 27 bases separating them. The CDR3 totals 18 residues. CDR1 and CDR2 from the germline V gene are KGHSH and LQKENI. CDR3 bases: TGTGCCAGCTCCCCAGGAAGGGTAGCGGGTTTGGTTCGCACTGAAGCTTTCTTT. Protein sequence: CASSPGRVAGLVRTEAFF. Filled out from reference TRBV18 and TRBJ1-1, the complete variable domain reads NAGVMQNPRHLVRRRGQEARLRCSPMKGHSHVYWYRQLPEEGLKFMVYLQKENIIDESGMPKERFSAEFPKEGPSILRIQQVVRGDSAAYFCASSPGRVAGLVRTEAFFGQGTRLTVV.

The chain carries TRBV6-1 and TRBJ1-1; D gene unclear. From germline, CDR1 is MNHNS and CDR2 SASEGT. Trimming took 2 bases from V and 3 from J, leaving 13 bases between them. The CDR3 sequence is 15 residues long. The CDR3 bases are TGTGCCAGCAGTGAACGGCAGGTTGTGTACACTGAAGCTTTCTTT. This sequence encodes CASSERQVVYTEAFF.

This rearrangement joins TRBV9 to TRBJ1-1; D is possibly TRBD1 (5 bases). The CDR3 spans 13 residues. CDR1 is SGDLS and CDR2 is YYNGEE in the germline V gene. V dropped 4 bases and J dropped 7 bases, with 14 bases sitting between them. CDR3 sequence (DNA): TGTGCCAGCAGCCCACGAGGCAGGGATGAAGCTTTCTTT. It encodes CASSPRGRDEAFF.

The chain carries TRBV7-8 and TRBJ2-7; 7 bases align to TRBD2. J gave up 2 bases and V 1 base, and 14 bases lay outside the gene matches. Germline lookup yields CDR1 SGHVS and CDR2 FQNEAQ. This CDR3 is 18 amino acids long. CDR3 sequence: CASSLGGGSNLAPYEQYF. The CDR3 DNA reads TGTGCCAGCAGCTTAGGTGGCGGGAGCAACCTTGCGCCCTACGAGCAGTACTTC.

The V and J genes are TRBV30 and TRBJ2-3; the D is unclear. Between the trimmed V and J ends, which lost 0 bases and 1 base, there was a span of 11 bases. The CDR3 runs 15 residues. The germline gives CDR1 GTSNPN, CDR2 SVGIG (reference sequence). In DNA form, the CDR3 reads TGTGCCTGGAGTGTTTACGCTCGGGGCACAGATACGCAGTATTTT. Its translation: CAWSVYARGTDTQYF.

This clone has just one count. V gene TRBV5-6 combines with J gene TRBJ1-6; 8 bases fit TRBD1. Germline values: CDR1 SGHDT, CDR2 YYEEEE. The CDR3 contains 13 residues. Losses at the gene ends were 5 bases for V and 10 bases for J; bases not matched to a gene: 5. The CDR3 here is CASRSRQGSPLHF. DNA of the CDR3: TGTGCCAGCAGATCCCGACAGGGGTCACCCCTCCACTTT.

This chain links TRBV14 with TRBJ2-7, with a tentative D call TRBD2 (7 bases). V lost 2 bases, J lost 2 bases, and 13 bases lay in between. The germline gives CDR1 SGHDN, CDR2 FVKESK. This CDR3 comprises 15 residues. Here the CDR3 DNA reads TGTGCCAGCAGCCAACCGCGGGGGCTAACCTACGAGCAGTACTTC. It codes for CASSQPRGLTYEQYF.

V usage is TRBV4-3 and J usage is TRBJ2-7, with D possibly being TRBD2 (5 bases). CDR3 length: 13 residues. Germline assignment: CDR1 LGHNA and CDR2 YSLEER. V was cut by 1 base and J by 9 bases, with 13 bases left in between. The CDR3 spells CASSQGMEAAQYF. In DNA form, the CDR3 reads TGCGCCAGCAGCCAAGGAATGGAGGCGGCGCAGTACTTC.

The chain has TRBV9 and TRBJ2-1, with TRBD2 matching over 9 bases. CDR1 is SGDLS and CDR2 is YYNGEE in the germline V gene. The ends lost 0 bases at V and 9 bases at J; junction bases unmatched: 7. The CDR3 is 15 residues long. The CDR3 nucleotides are TGTGCCAGCAGCGTAGTTGCGGGAGGGCCGGGTGAGCAGTTCTTC. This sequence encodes CASSVVAGGPGEQFF.

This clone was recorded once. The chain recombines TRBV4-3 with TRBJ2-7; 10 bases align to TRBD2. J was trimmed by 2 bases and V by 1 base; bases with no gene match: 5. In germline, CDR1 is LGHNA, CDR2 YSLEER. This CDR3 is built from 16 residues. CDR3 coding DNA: TGCGCCAGCAGCCAAGCGCGGACTAGCGGAGCCTACGAGCAGTACTTC. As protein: CASSQARTSGAYEQYF.

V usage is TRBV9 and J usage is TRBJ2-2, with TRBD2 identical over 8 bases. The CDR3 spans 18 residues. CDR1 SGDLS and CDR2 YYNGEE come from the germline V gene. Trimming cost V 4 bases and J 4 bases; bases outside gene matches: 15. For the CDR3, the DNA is TGTGCCAGCAGCCCCCGCCCAGCGGGGGCCCCAGGCACCGGGGAGCTGTTTTTT. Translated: CASSPRPAGAPGTGELFF.

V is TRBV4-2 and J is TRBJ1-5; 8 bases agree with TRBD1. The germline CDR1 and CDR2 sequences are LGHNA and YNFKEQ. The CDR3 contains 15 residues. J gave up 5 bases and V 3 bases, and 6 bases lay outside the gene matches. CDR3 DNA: TGTGCCAGCAGCCAGGATGCGACAGGGGATCAGCCCCAGCATTTT. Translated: CASSQDATGDQPQHF.

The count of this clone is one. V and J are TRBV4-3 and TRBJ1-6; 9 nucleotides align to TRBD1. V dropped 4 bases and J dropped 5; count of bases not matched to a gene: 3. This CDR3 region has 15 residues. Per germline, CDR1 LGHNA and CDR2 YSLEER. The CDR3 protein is CASSPDRGNNSPLHF. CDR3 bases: TGCGCCAGCAGCCCCGACAGGGGGAATAATTCACCCCTCCACTTT.

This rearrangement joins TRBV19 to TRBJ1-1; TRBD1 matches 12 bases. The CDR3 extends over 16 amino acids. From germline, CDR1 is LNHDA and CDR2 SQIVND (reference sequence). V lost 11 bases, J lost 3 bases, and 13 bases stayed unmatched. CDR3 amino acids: CAAYGGTGGFHTEAFF. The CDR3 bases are TGTGCCGCCTACGGGGGGACAGGGGGCTTTCACACTGAAGCTTTCTTT. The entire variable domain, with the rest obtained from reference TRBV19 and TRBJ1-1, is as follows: DGGITQSPKYLFRKEGQNVTLSCEQNLNHDAMYWYRQDPGQGLRLIYYSQIVNDFQKGDIAEGYSVSREKKESFPLTVTSAQKNPTAFYLCAAYGGTGGFHTEAFFGQGTRLTVV.